This T cell receptor beta chain is drawn from a study of T cells in Graves' hyperthyroidism and ophthalmopathy. The TCR beta CDR3 regions underwent amplification using RNA transcripts as the source. The HTBI primer set drove a first-round RT-PCR of the TCR CDR3. A single record per CDR3 protein comes from TCRdb applying MiXCR to the multiplex PCR reads. The table has roughly 280,000 distinct CDR3 sequences, 20% to 25% seen once. Between the trimmed V and J ends, which lost 2 bases and 2 bases, there was a span of 14 bases. Germline CDR1 is SGHDT and CDR2 is YYEEEE. The CDR3 consists of 16 residues. Clinical symptoms, serum thyroxine, TRAb, thyroid ultrasound and orbital computed tomography informed diagnoses.

The sequencing sample was made of blood. The source is a young man with Graves' ophthalmopathy. The chain uses TRBV5-6 and TRBJ1-5, with D tentatively TRBD1 (5 bases). The CDR3 DNA follows: TGTGCCAGCAGCTTTCGGGGGGTTCCCGGCAATCAGCCCCAGCATTTT. Encoded protein: CASSFRGVPGNQPQHF.